One and the same sample provided the 2 T cell receptor beta chains below, sequenced in a study of control samples from healthy donors and cancer patients. Some clones are missing from TCRdb's copy, which holds only in-frame ones; the method was immunoSEQ multiplex PCR. The sample includes some 140,000 clones, 80% to 90% seen only once; the top ten take about 9%. Sequences were obtained from blood. These receptors came from a woman younger than 45 in good health.

The chain links TRBV30 to TRBJ1-4; a possible D gene is TRBD1 (5 bases). Germline V gene sequence: CDR1 GTSNPN, CDR2 SVGIG (reference sequence). The CDR3 consists of 13 residues. Trimming removed 4 bases from V and 4 bases from J, with 10 bases in between. The CDR3, as DNA: TGTGCCTGGATGGGGCGGGGTAATGAAAAACTGTTTTTT. It translates to CAWMGRGNEKLFF.

V usage is TRBV7-9 and J usage is TRBJ2-1; the match to TRBD2 covers 11 bases. This CDR3 comprises 15 residues. The junction had 3 bases not matched to a gene; V was cut back by 5 bases and J by 3 bases. Germline CDR1 and CDR2: SEHNR and FQNEAQ (reference sequence). The CDR3 DNA reads TGTGCCAGCAGCCTGACTAGCGGGATCTACAATGAGCAGTTCTTC. Amino acid sequence: CASSLTSGIYNEQFF.